The present T cell receptor beta chain was sequenced within a study of cytomegalovirus exposure and HLA in healthy donors. V lost 4 bases, J lost 4 bases, and 11 bases stayed unmatched. The germline V gene encodes CDR1 SGHTA and CDR2 FQGTGA. The CDR3 spans 17 residues. General study points: Some public TCRs appeared in many individuals, while most sequences were rare. Confirmation was obtained in vitro that a few CMV-associated chains are specific for CMV antigens. In a later analysis, a missense DCLRE1C variant was linked to TCR beta V- and J-gene trimming.

PCR was performed using 60 Vbeta and 13 Jbeta primers. Sequencing used immunoSEQ multiplex PCR; TCRdb keeps in-frame clones, though not all of them. The table shows over 85,000 clones, with just under 80% occurring only once. A note on this clone: Its antigen remains unidentified.

V usage is TRBV7-3 and J usage is TRBJ2-1; 9 bases are shared with TRBD2. The clonotype comes from a woman aged 35 to 49 in good health and CMV-seronegative. The sequenced sample was PBMCs. The CDR3 nucleotides read TGTGCCAGCAGCTACCGGGGTGCGGGGGGGCGGTACAATGAGCAGTTCTTC. Its translation is CASSYRGAGGRYNEQFF.